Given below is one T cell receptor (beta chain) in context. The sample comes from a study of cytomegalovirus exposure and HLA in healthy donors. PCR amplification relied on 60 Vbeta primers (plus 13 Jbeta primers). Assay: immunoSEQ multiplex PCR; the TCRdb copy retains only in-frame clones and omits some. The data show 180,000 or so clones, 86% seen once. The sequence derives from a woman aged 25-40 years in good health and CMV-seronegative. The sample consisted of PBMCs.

CDR3 nucleotide sequence: TGTGCCAGCAGCTTAGGACAGGGAGGGAGGGAGCAGTTCTTC. Protein sequence: CASSLGQGGREQFF. J is TRBJ2-1 and V is TRBV7-3; D perhaps matches TRBD1 (8 bases). Germline CDR1 and CDR2: SGHTA and FQGTGA. This CDR3 spans 14 amino acids. Trimming removed 2 bases at V and 10 bases at J, with 15 bases between.